This TCR beta chain appears in the sequencing data of a study of T cell responses to AZD1222 COVID-19 vaccine. The table came from immunoSEQ multiplex PCR; TCRdb's copy has only in-frame clones and leaves some out. Seen here are 85,000 to 130,000 clones, roughly 92% observed once, and the top ten hold about 5%. From germline, CDR1 is MNHEY and CDR2 SVGAGI. After removal of 6 bases from V and 1 base from J, the junction contained 5 bases not matched to a gene. The CDR3 has 15 residues. The TCR sequence derives from an adult in good health. This specimen consisted of peripheral blood, obtained on day 0 of AZD1222 vaccination. V usage is TRBV6-5 and J usage is TRBJ2-7; the match to TRBD1 covers 11 bases. CDR3 DNA sequence: TGTGCCAGCAGACTCGGACAGGGGGCATCCTACGAGCAGTACTTC. Its translation is CASRLGQGASYEQYF.